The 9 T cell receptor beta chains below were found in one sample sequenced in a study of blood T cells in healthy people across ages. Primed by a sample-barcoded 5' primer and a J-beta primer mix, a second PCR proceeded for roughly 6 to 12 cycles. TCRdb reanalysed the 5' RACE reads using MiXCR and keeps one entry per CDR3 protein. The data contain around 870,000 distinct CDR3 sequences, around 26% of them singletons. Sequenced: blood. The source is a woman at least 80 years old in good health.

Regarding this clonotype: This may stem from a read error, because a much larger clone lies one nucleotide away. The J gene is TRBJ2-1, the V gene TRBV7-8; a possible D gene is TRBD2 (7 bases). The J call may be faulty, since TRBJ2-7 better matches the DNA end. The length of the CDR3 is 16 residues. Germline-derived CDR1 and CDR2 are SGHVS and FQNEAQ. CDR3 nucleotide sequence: TGTGCCAGCAGCCCCTGGGGCGGGGGCCCTTACAATGAGCAGTACTTC. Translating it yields CASSPWGGGPYNEQYF.

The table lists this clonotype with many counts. The CDR3 DNA sequence: TGTGCCAGCAGGAGCCCGGGACTTTACACAGATACGCAGTATTTT. This gives the protein CASRSPGLYTDTQYF. The chain employs TRBV12-3 or TRBV12-4 and TRBJ2-3, with a possible D match to TRBD2 (6 bases). V lost 6 bases and J 2 bases, leaving 15 bases between the germline ends. The CDR3 spans 15 residues.

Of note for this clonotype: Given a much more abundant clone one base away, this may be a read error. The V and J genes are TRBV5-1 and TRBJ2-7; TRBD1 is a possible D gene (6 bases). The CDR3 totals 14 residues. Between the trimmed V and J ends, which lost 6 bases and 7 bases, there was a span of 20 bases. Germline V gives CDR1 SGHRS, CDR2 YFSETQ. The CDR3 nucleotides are TGCGCCAGCACAATATTAGGGGGAAGCAATGAGCAGTACTTC. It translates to CASTILGGSNEQYF.

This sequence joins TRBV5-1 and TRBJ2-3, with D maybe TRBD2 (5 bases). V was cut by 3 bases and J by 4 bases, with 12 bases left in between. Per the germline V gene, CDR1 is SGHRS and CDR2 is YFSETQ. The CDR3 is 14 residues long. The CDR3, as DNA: TGCGCCAGCAGCTCTGGCGGGCTCGCAGATACGCAGTATTTT. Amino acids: CASSSGGLADTQYF.

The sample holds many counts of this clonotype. The CDR3 region is CASSYPTSQGPVDTQYF. The CDR3 DNA reads TGTGCCAGCAGTTACCCGACCTCTCAGGGCCCCGTCGATACGCAGTATTTT. This chain joins TRBV6-2 or TRBV6-3 and TRBJ2-3; a weak D match, TRBD1 (5 bases). Trimming took off 2 bases at V and 6 bases at J, with 21 bases between the two ends. Germline-derived CDR1 and CDR2 are MNHEY and SVGEGT. The CDR3 consists of 17 residues.

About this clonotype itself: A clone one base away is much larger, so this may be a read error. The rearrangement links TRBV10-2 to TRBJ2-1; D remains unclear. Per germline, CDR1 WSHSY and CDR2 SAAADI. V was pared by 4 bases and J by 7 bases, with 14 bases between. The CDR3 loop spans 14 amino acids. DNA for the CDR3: TGCGCCAGCAGTGGGTCGAGTTTAGCAAATGAGCAGTTCTTC. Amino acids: CASSGSSLANEQFF.

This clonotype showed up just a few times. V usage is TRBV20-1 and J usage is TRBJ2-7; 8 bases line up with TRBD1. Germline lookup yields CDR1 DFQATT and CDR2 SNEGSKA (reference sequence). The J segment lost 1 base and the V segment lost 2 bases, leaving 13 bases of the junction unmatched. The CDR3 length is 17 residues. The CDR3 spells CSARPHSQGAGSYEQYF. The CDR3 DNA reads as TGCAGTGCTAGACCACACTCTCAGGGGGCAGGATCCTACGAGCAGTACTTC.

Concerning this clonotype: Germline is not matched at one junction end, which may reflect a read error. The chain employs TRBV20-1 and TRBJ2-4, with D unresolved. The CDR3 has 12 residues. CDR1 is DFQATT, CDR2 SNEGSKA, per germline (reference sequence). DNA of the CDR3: TGCAGGGCTATAGGTGAGACGGACATTCAGTACTTC. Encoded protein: CRAIGETDIQYF.

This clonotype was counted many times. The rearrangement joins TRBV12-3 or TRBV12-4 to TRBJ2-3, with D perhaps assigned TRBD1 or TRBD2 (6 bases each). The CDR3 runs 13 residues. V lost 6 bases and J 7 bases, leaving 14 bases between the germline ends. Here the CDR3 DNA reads TGTGCCAGCAGCCCGGGGGCTCAGTATACGCAGTATTTT. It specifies CASSPGAQYTQYF.